This T cell receptor (beta chain) was captured by sequencing in a study of control samples from healthy donors and cancer patients. V shed 0 bases and J shed 7 bases, with 19 bases lying between them. CDR3 length: 17 residues. The assay was immunoSEQ multiplex PCR, and TCRdb's table has in-frame clones only and misses some. The profile shows some 130,000 clones, approximately 95% of them singletons. This chain links TRBV23-1 with TRBJ1-5, with D possibly being TRBD1 (5 bases). TRBV23-1 is an open reading frame, and its role is uncertain. The receptor's source is a man younger than 45 in good health. The specimen sequenced was blood. The CDR3 reads CASSQSHGAGEGQPQHF. The CDR3 nucleotides read TGCGCCAGCAGTCAATCGCATGGTGCGGGGGAGGGCCAGCCCCAGCATTTT.